The rows below give T cell receptor beta chains drawn from one sample of a study of shared clonotypes between healthy human individuals. Produced via immunoSEQ multiplex PCR; TCRdb's table is partial and in-frame only. The repertoire holds 1.5 million to 2.5 million clones, with about 95% as singletons. Source material: naive CD8+ T cells sorted from blood. The receptors originated from a man aged 18 to 30 in good health. Each CDR3 is given with its conserved first and last residue. A D gene is named only where the DNA matches it firmly. The listing skips clone size in some rows; elsewhere it reads once, few, many or a size class.

NA,TRBJ2-1,TRBD1,TRBV30,TGTGCCTGGGACCGGGACAGGGGAGTGGAGCAGTTCTTC,CAWDRDRGVEQFF
once,TRBJ2-1,TRBD2,TRBV5-4,TGTGCCAGCAGCCTGGGGACTAGCGTTTTCTACAATGAGCAGTTCTTC,CASSLGTSVFYNEQFF
NA,TRBJ2-7,NA,TRBV6-1,TGTGCCAGCAGTGTGTTTAGGTTGAGCTACGAGCAGTACTTC,CASSVFRLSYEQYF
NA,TRBJ2-1,TRBD1,TRBV7-2,TGTGCCAGCAGCCGGACAGGGAGCAGTGAGCAGTTCTTC,CASSRTGSSEQFF
NA,TRBJ2-2,TRBD2,TRBV9,TGTGCCAGCAGCGCTCTAGGACTAGCGGGAAACACCGGGGAGCTGTTTTTT,CASSALGLAGNTGELFF
once,TRBJ2-7,NA,TRBV13,TGTGCCAGCAGCTCCATGGCTGGCAACTACGAGCAGTACTTC,CASSSMAGNYEQYF
NA,TRBJ2-5,NA,TRBV28,TGTGCCAGCAGTTCAGGGGCAGGGAGTACCCAGTACTTC,CASSSGAGSTQYF
NA,TRBJ2-7,TRBD1,TRBV13,TGTGCCAGCAGCTTTGACAGGGACCCACTCGAGCAGTACTTC,CASSFDRDPLEQYF
NA,TRBJ1-1,TRBD1,TRBV27,TGTGCCAGCAGTCCGACAGGGAGTCACACTGAAGCTTTCTTT,CASSPTGSHTEAFF
NA,TRBJ2-7,NA,TRBV5-1,TGCGCCAGCAGCCTACAGGGACCCGAGCAGTACTTC,CASSLQGPEQYF
NA,TRBJ2-2,NA,TRBV2,TGTGCCAGCAGCCCGGCAACGAACACCGGGGAGCTGTTTTTT,CASSPATNTGELFF
NA,TRBJ2-1,TRBD2,TRBV20-1,TGCAGTGCCTACGGACTAGATGGGCAGTTCTTC,CSAYGLDGQFF
NA,TRBJ1-1,NA,TRBV4-1,TGCGCCAGCAGCGGACAGATGAACACTGAAGCTTTCTTT,CASSGQMNTEAFF
NA,TRBJ2-2,NA,TRBV6-5,TGTGCCAGCAGTTACTCGTTTGGGTTGACCGGGGAGCTGTTTTTT,CASSYSFGLTGELFF
NA,TRBJ2-7,NA,TRBV11-2,TGTGCCAGCAGCTTAGTTAGCCCGCAGTACGAGCAGTACTTC,CASSLVSPQYEQYF
NA,TRBJ1-4,NA,TRBV6-1,TGTGCCAGCAGAGGTCCGGGTCTCGCTAATGAAAAACTGTTTTTT,CASRGPGLANEKLFF
NA,TRBJ2-1,TRBD2,TRBV10-3,TGTGCCATCAGTGAGTCGACGGTGCGGGGGGTTGTCGATGAGCAGTTCTTC,CAISESTVRGVVDEQFF